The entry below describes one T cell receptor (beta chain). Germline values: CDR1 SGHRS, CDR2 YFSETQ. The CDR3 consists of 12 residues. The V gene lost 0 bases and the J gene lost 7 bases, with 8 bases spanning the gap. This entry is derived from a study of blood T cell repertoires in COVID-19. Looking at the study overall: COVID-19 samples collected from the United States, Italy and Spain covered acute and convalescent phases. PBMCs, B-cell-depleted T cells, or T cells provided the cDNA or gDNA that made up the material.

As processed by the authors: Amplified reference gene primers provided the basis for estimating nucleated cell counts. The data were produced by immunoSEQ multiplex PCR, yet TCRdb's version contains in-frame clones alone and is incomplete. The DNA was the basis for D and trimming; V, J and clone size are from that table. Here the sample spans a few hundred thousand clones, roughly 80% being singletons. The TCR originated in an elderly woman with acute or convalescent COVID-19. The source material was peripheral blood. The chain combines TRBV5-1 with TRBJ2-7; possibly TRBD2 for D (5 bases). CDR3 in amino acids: CASSLGSGEQYF. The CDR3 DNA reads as TGCGCCAGCAGCTTGGGGTCGGGGGAGCAGTACTTC. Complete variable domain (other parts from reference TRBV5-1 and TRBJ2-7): KAGVTQTPRYLIKTRGQQVTLSCSPISGHRSVSWYQQTPGQGLQFLFEYFSETQRNKGNFPGRFSGRQFSNSRSEMNVSTLELGDSALYLCASSLGSGEQYFGPGTRLTVT.